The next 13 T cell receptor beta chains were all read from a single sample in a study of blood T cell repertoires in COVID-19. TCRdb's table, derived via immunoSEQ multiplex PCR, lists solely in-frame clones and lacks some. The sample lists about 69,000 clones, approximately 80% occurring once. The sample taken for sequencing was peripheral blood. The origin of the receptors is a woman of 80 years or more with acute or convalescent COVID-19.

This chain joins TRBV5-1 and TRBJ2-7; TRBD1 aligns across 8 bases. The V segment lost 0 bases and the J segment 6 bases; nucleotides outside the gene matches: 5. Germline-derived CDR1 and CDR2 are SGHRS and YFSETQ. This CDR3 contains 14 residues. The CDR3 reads CASSLGGTGAEQYF. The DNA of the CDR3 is TGCGCCAGCAGCTTGGGGGGGACAGGAGCCGAGCAGTACTTC. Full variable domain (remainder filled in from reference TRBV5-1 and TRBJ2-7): KAGVTQTPRYLIKTRGQQVTLSCSPISGHRSVSWYQQTPGQGLQFLFEYFSETQRNKGNFPGRFSGRQFSNSRSEMNVSTLELGDSALYLCASSLGGTGAEQYFGPGTRLTVT.

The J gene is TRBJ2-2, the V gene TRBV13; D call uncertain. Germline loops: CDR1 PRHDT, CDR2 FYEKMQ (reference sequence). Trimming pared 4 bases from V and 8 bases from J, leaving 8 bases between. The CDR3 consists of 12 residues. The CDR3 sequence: CASSYYSGELFF. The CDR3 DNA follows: TGTGCCAGCAGCTACTACTCGGGGGAGCTGTTTTTT.

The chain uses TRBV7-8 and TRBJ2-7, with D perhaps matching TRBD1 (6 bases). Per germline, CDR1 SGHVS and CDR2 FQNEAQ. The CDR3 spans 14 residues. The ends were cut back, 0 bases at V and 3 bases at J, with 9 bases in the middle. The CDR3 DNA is TGTGCCAGCAGCTTAGCCGGACAGCACTACGAGCAGTACTTC. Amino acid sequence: CASSLAGQHYEQYF.

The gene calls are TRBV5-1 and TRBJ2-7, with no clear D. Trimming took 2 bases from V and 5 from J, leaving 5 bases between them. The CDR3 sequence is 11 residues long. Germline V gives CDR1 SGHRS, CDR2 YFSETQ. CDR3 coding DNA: TGCGCCAGCAGCTTAACGGACGAGCAGTACTTC. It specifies CASSLTDEQYF.

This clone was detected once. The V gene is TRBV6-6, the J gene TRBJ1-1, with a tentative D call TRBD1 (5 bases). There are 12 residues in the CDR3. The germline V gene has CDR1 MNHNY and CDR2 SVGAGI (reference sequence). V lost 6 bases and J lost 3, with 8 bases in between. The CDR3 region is CASSLGDTEAFF. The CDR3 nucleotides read TGTGCCAGCAGCCTAGGGGACACTGAAGCTTTCTTT.

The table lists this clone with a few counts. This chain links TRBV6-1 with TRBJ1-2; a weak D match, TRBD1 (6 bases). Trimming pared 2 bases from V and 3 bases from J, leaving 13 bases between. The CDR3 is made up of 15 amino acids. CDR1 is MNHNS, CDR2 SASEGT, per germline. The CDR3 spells CASSERRQDYYGYTF. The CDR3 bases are TGTGCCAGCAGTGAAAGGAGACAGGACTACTATGGCTACACCTTC.

CDR3 sequence: CASSFIRQGDYGYTF. As DNA, the CDR3 is TGCGCCAGCAGCTTCATACGACAGGGGGACTATGGCTACACCTTC. The V and J genes are TRBV5-1 and TRBJ1-2; TRBD1 aligns across 9 bases. The germline V gene has CDR1 SGHRS and CDR2 YFSETQ. Unmatched junction bases numbered 5, after V lost 2 bases and J lost 3 bases. The CDR3 sequence is 15 residues long.

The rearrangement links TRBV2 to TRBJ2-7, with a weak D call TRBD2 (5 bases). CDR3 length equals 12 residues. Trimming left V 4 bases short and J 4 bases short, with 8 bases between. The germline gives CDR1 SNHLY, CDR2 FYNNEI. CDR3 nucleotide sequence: TGTGCCAGCAGTGTAGAGGGTTACGAGCAGTACTTC. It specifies CASSVEGYEQYF. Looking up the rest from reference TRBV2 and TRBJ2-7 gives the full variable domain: EPEVTQTPSHQVTQMGQEVILRCVPISNHLYFYWYRQILGQKVEFLVSFYNNEISEKSEIFDDQFSVERPDGSNFTLKIRSTKLEDSAMYFCASSVEGYEQYFGPGTRLTVT.

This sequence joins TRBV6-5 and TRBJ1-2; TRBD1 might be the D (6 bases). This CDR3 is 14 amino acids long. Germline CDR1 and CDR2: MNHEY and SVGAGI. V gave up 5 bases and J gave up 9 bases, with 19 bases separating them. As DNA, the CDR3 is TGTGCCAGCAGTAGATACAGGGCAGAGGTTCGCTACACCTTC. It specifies CASSRYRAEVRYTF.

The CDR3 DNA reads as TGCGCCAGCAGCCAAGCCAAGCCTGGAACAGGGGTAAGCAATCAGCCCCAGCATTTT. Translating gives CASSQAKPGTGVSNQPQHF. The chain couples TRBV4-1 to TRBJ1-5; 7 nucleotides align to TRBD1. Germline V gives CDR1 MGHRA, CDR2 YSYEKL. This CDR3 is 19 amino acids long. V lost 1 base, J lost 1 base, and 13 bases stayed unmatched.

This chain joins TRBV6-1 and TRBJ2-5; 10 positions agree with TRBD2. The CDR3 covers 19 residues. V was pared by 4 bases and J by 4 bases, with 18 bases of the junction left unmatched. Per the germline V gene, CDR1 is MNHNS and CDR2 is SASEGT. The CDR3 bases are TGTGCCAGCAGTGGCCGGGGAAGTAGCGGGGGGAAACAGGGAGAGACCCAGTACTTC. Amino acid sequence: CASSGRGSSGGKQGETQYF.

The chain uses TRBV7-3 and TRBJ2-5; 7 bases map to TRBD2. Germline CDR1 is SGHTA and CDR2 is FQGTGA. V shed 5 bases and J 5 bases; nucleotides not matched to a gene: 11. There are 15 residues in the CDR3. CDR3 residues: CASSPRSGGGETQYF. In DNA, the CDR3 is TGTGCCAGCAGCCCCAGAAGTGGCGGGGGTGAGACCCAGTACTTC. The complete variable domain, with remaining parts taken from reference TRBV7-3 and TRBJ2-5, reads GAGVSQTPSNKVTEKGKYVELRCDPISGHTALYWYRQSLGQGPEFLIYFQGTGAADDSGLPNDRFFAVRPEGSVSTLKIQRTERGDSAVYLCASSPRSGGGETQYFGPGTRLLVL.

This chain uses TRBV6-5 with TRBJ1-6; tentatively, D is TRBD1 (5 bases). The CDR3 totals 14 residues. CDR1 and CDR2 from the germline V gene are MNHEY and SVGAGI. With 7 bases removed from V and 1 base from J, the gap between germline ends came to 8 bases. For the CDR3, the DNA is TGTGCCAGCACCAGGGATTCCTATAATTCACCCCTCCACTTT. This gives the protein CASTRDSYNSPLHF.